This is a list of T cell receptor beta chains from one sample in a study of blood T cell repertoires in COVID-19. Using immunoSEQ multiplex PCR, the repertoire was profiled, and TCRdb retains in-frame clones only, with some absent. Found here are tens of thousands of clones, about 70% of them singletons; the top ten hold roughly 10%. The material sequenced was peripheral blood. These TCRs come from a woman in her 70s with acute or convalescent COVID-19. The CDR3 runs from the conserved cysteine through the conserved F or W. A D gene is named only where the DNA matches it firmly. A row's size may be missing; if present it is once, few, many or a size class.

V: TRBV3-1/TRBV3-2; J: TRBJ2-7; size: -; D: TRBD1; CDR3: CASSQGGDRKYF; DNA: TGTGCCAGCAGCCAAGGTGGGGACAGAAAGTACTTC
V: TRBV6-5; J: TRBJ2-7; size: -; D: -; CDR3: CASSYSRGYEQYF; DNA: TGTGCCAGCAGTTACTCTCGGGGTTACGAGCAGTACTTC
V: TRBV6-4; J: TRBJ2-1; size: -; D: TRBD2; CDR3: CASSVQREEFF; DNA: TGTGCCAGCAGTGTTCAGCGGGAAGAGTTCTTC
V: TRBV30; J: TRBJ2-3; size: -; D: TRBD2; CDR3: CAWNTGGSTDTQYF; DNA: TGTGCCTGGAATACCGGGGGGAGCACAGATACGCAGTATTTT
V: TRBV7-3; J: TRBJ2-5; size: -; D: -; CDR3: CASSPTGVGETQYF; DNA: TGTGCCAGCAGCCCAACCGGGGTTGGGGAGACCCAGTACTTC
V: TRBV11-2; J: TRBJ2-1; size: few; D: TRBD2; CDR3: CASSPRTSGNNEQFF; DNA: TGTGCCAGCAGCCCCCGGACTAGCGGAAACAATGAGCAGTTCTTC
V: TRBV7-8; J: TRBJ1-1; size: -; D: -; CDR3: CASSLEGRGTEAFF; DNA: TGTGCCAGCAGCTTAGAAGGACGGGGCACTGAAGCTTTCTTT
V: TRBV20-1; J: TRBJ2-1; size: -; D: -; CDR3: CSASGGLEVDEQFF; DNA: TGCAGTGCTAGTGGTGGCCTTGAGGTGGATGAGCAGTTCTTC
V: TRBV3-1/TRBV3-2; J: TRBJ1-5; size: -; D: -; CDR3: CASSQFGGPPPQHF; DNA: TGTGCCAGCAGCCAGTTTGGAGGGCCTCCACCCCAGCATTTT
V: TRBV19; J: TRBJ2-3; size: -; D: TRBD2; CDR3: CASSPSGGTDTQYF; DNA: TGTGCCAGTAGTCCTAGCGGGGGCACAGATACGCAGTATTTT
V: TRBV7-6; J: TRBJ2-7; size: -; D: TRBD1; CDR3: CASSSAGGHEQYF; DNA: TGTGCCAGCAGCTCCGCAGGGGGCCACGAGCAGTACTTC
V: TRBV24-1; J: TRBJ2-5; size: -; D: TRBD1; CDR3: CATSDRTGNQETQYF; DNA: TGTGCCACCAGTGACCGGACAGGAAACCAAGAGACCCAGTACTTC
V: TRBV10-2; J: TRBJ1-4; size: -; D: -; CDR3: CASGTSWEGPLFF; DNA: TGCGCCAGTGGGACCTCCTGGGAGGGACCGCTGTTTTTT
V: TRBV6-6; J: TRBJ1-2; size: -; D: -; CDR3: CASSARDYGYTF; DNA: TGTGCCAGCAGTGCCCGAGACTATGGCTACACCTTC
V: TRBV11-2; J: TRBJ2-5; size: many; D: -; CDR3: CASSRTLQETQYF; DNA: TGTGCCAGCAGCCGGACTTTACAAGAGACCCAGTACTTC
V: TRBV28; J: TRBJ2-1; size: -; D: -; CDR3: CASRPSQYYNEQFF; DNA: TGTGCCAGCAGACCCTCCCAGTACTACAATGAGCAGTTCTTC
V: TRBV5-6; J: TRBJ1-2; size: few; D: -; CDR3: CASSLPQNYGYTF; DNA: TGTGCCAGCAGCTTACCACAAAACTATGGCTACACCTTC
V: TRBV5-1; J: TRBJ2-1; size: -; D: TRBD2; CDR3: CASSLDLAVNEQFF; DNA: TGCGCCAGCAGCTTGGATCTAGCGGTGAATGAGCAGTTCTTC
V: TRBV11-1; J: TRBJ2-3; size: -; D: -; CDR3: CASAGGTDTQYF; DNA: TGTGCCAGCGCCGGAGGGACAGATACGCAGTATTTT
V: TRBV4-3; J: TRBJ2-6; size: many; D: -; CDR3: CASSQGPNVLTF; DNA: TGCGCCAGCAGCCAGGGCCCGAACGTCCTGACTTTC
V: TRBV3-1/TRBV3-2; J: TRBJ1-2; size: -; D: -; CDR3: CASNQMGVQGHYGYTF; DNA: TGTGCCAGCAATCAGATGGGGGTACAGGGCCACTATGGCTACACCTTC
V: TRBV19; J: TRBJ1-1; size: few; D: TRBD1; CDR3: CASSRGTGGGLTEAFF; DNA: TGTGCCAGTAGCCGAGGGACAGGGGGCGGTCTAACTGAAGCTTTCTTT
V: TRBV5-1; J: TRBJ2-2; size: -; D: -; CDR3: CASSSRATYTGELFF; DNA: TGCGCCAGCAGCTCGCGGGCTACCTACACCGGGGAGCTGTTTTTT
V: TRBV6-5; J: TRBJ1-2; size: -; D: -; CDR3: CASNSLYGYTF; DNA: TGTGCCAGCAACTCCCTCTATGGCTACACCTTC
V: TRBV7-2; J: TRBJ2-1; size: few; D: -; CDR3: CASSFGSVSPSYNEQFF; DNA: TGTGCCAGCAGCTTTGGTAGCGTTTCACCATCCTACAATGAGCAGTTCTTC
V: TRBV3-1/TRBV3-2; J: TRBJ1-2; size: -; D: -; CDR3: CASSQDWGGAFYGYTF; DNA: TGTGCCAGCAGCCAAGATTGGGGGGGGGCCTTCTATGGCTACACCTTC
V: TRBV28; J: TRBJ1-1; size: -; D: -; CDR3: CASSLLPVMNTEAFF; DNA: TGTGCCAGCAGTTTATTGCCGGTGATGAACACTGAAGCTTTCTTT
V: TRBV10-3; J: TRBJ1-1; size: -; D: -; CDR3: CAISVQGTEAFF; DNA: TGTGCCATCAGTGTTCAGGGGACTGAAGCTTTCTTT
V: TRBV5-6; J: TRBJ2-2; size: -; D: TRBD2; CDR3: CASSLTFRLAGGPTGELFF; DNA: TGTGCCAGCAGCCTAACCTTTCGACTAGCGGGGGGTCCGACCGGGGAGCTGTTTTTT
V: TRBV5-1; J: TRBJ1-4; size: -; D: TRBD1; CDR3: CASSLEGGSEKLFF; DNA: TGCGCCAGCAGCTTGGAAGGGGGCAGTGAAAAACTGTTTTTT
V: TRBV9; J: TRBJ2-3; size: once; D: TRBD1; CDR3: CASSSRRRTGPDTQYF; DNA: TGTGCCAGCAGCAGCCGCAGGAGGACAGGGCCAGATACGCAGTATTTT
V: TRBV5-6; J: TRBJ2-1; size: -; D: -; CDR3: CASSPEGSYNEQFF; DNA: TGTGCCAGCAGCCCGGAGGGCTCCTACAATGAGCAGTTCTTC
V: TRBV5-4; J: TRBJ1-2; size: -; D: TRBD1; CDR3: CASSRTGPNGYTF; DNA: TGTGCCAGCAGCAGGACAGGACCTAATGGTTACACCTTC
V: TRBV24-1; J: TRBJ2-1; size: -; D: -; CDR3: CATSDFFGANEQFF; DNA: TGTGCCACCAGTGATTTCTTTGGGGCGAATGAGCAGTTCTTC
V: TRBV28; J: TRBJ2-7; size: -; D: -; CDR3: CASSSLEQYF; DNA: TGTGCCAGCAGTTCTCTCGAGCAGTACTTC
V: TRBV10-3; J: TRBJ2-7; size: few; D: TRBD2; CDR3: CAISPREGSYEQYF; DNA: TGTGCCATCAGCCCGCGGGAGGGCTCCTACGAGCAGTACTTC
V: TRBV24-1; J: TRBJ2-5; size: -; D: -; CDR3: CATSDYAGETQYF; DNA: TGTGCCACCAGTGACTATGCGGGAGAGACCCAGTACTTC
V: TRBV10-2; J: TRBJ2-2; size: -; D: -; CDR3: CASRTSSTGELFF; DNA: TGCGCCAGCAGGACTAGTAGCACCGGGGAGCTGTTTTTT
V: TRBV5-1; J: TRBJ2-5; size: -; D: TRBD1; CDR3: CASSPRGSGETQYF; DNA: TGCGCCAGCAGCCCCAGGGGGAGTGGTGAGACCCAGTACTTC
V: TRBV3-1/TRBV3-2; J: TRBJ1-6; size: -; D: TRBD1; CDR3: CASSQTGQQNSPLHF; DNA: TGTGCCAGCAGCCAAACGGGACAGCAAAATTCACCCCTCCACTTT
V: TRBV6-2/TRBV6-3; J: TRBJ1-2; size: -; D: -; CDR3: CASSYVQGLANYGYTF; DNA: TGTGCCAGCAGTTACGTCCAGGGCCTAGCTAACTATGGCTACACCTTC
V: TRBV29-1; J: TRBJ2-7; size: -; D: -; CDR3: CSVREGVTYEQYF; DNA: TGCAGCGTCCGCGAGGGTGTAACCTACGAGCAGTACTTC
V: TRBV7-9; J: TRBJ2-5; size: -; D: -; CDR3: CASTAIQETQYF; DNA: TGTGCCAGCACAGCCATCCAAGAGACCCAGTACTTC
V: TRBV5-8; J: TRBJ2-1; size: -; D: -; CDR3: CASSLVGLGNEQFF; DNA: TGTGCCAGCAGCTTGGTGGGACTCGGGAATGAGCAGTTCTTC
V: TRBV6-5; J: TRBJ2-3; size: once; D: -; CDR3: CASFDSFTDTQYF; DNA: TGTGCCAGCTTCGACAGTTTCACAGATACGCAGTATTTT
V: TRBV6-5; J: TRBJ2-1; size: -; D: -; CDR3: CASSYSGYEQFF; DNA: TGTGCCAGCAGTTACTCCGGGTACGAGCAGTTCTTC
V: TRBV19; J: TRBJ2-1; size: once; D: TRBD1; CDR3: CASGPGTGFYNEQFF; DNA: TGTGCCAGTGGGCCCGGGACAGGTTTCTACAATGAGCAGTTCTTC
V: TRBV28; J: TRBJ2-5; size: -; D: TRBD2; CDR3: CASSYNSRTSGYQETQYF; DNA: TGTGCCAGCAGTTACAACTCCCGGACTAGCGGCTACCAAGAGACCCAGTACTTC